The 32 T cell receptor beta chains presented below share a single source sample, sequenced in a study of CD8 T cells in Susac syndrome. Reverse transcription of roughly 0.5 to 1 ug RNA was performed with random hexamers. One entry per CDR3 protein results from TCRdb running MiXCR on the immunoSEQ multiplex PCR reads. Here the sample spans about 180,000 distinct CDR3 sequences, roughly 92% being singletons. The sample consisted of CD4+ T cells from PBMCs. The receptors come from a human donor with multiple sclerosis.

CDR3 amino acids: CASTKEAHLTGELFF. CDR3 bases: TGTGCCAGCACTAAGGAGGCTCACCTCACCGGGGAGCTGTTTTTT. The J gene is TRBJ2-2, the V gene TRBV12-3 or TRBV12-4, with D possibly TRBD2 on 5 matching bases. The CDR3 covers 15 residues. V was clipped by 7 bases and J by 4 bases, with 16 bases between them.

The rearrangement uses TRBV4-1 and TRBJ2-1; 15 bases fit TRBD2. CDR1 MGHRA and CDR2 YSYEKL come from the germline V gene. V shed 4 bases, J shed 0 bases, and the junction held 13 bases outside the gene matches. The CDR3 runs 21 residues. The CDR3 region is CASSRHRGLAGGNTSYNEQFF. The CDR3 DNA reads as TGCGCCAGCAGCCGACATCGGGGACTAGCGGGGGGCAATACCTCCTACAATGAGCAGTTCTTC.

The chain carries TRBV6-2 or TRBV6-3 and TRBJ2-7; TRBD1 matches at 12 bases. Unmatched junction bases numbered 10, after V lost 7 bases and J lost 6 bases. CDR3 length equals 15 residues. Looked up from germline, CDR1 is MNHEY and CDR2 is SVGEGT. The CDR3 reads CASTGPGTGGLEQYF. CDR3 coding DNA: TGTGCCAGCACAGGGCCCGGGACAGGGGGCCTCGAGCAGTACTTC.

This clonotype was counted only a few times. The rearrangement joins TRBV12-3 or TRBV12-4 to TRBJ2-5; D unresolved. CDR3 length: 12 amino acids. The V end was cut by 3 bases, the J end by 5 bases, with 7 bases between. The CDR3 here is CASSFAGETQYF. CDR3 DNA: TGTGCCAGCAGTTTTGCCGGCGAGACCCAGTACTTC.

V usage is TRBV24-1 and J usage is TRBJ2-6, with 8 bases lining up with TRBD2. With V trimmed by 1 base and J by 2 bases, 0 bases remained unmatched. This CDR3 has 16 residues. Germline CDR1 and CDR2: KGHDR and SFDVKD. The CDR3 DNA sequence: TGTGCCACCAGTGATTTCGGGGGGGCTGGGGCCAACGTCCTGACTTTC. Translating it yields CATSDFGGAGANVLTF.

V and J are TRBV28 and TRBJ1-1, with D hard to call. Germline V gene lookup returns CDR1 MDHEN and CDR2 SYDVKM. V lost 4 bases and J 6 bases, leaving 9 bases between the germline ends. This CDR3 has 12 amino acids. Here the CDR3 reads CASSSYRAEAFF. The CDR3 DNA reads TGTGCCAGCAGTTCGTATCGGGCTGAAGCTTTCTTT.

The chain employs TRBV20-1 and TRBJ2-3; D may be TRBD2 (5 bases). Germline assignment: CDR1 DFQATT and CDR2 SNEGSKA (reference sequence). The CDR3 loop spans 15 amino acids. The germline V and J ends were trimmed by 5 bases and 2 bases, with 17 bases remaining between them. CDR3 DNA: TGCAGTGCTTCGAGTCGCCGGAGGACCACAGATACGCAGTATTTT. This translates into CSASSRRRTTDTQYF.

The gene calls are TRBV20-1 and TRBJ2-4; weak D call: TRBD2 (7 bases). This CDR3 has 14 amino acids. Trimming cost V 4 bases and J 0 bases, with 10 bases left between them. Germline V gene sequence: CDR1 DFQATT, CDR2 SNEGSKA (reference sequence). The CDR3: CSAKRGGAKNIQYF. CDR3 bases: TGCAGTGCTAAGAGGGGGGGAGCCAAAAACATTCAGTACTTC.

The rearrangement joins TRBV28 to TRBJ1-2; unclear D gene. There are 18 residues in the CDR3. Germline V CDR1 and CDR2: MDHEN, SYDVKM. Trimming cost V 3 bases and J 4 bases, with 24 bases left between them. The CDR3 sequence is CASSFNNAPQTVGYGYTF. CDR3 nucleotides: TGTGCCAGCAGTTTCAATAACGCCCCTCAGACGGTGGGCTATGGCTACACCTTC.

This sequence joins TRBV6-6 and TRBJ1-6; D is undetermined. The CDR3 length is 15 residues. Trimming removed 2 bases from V and 6 bases from J, with 11 bases in between. Germline V CDR1 and CDR2: MNHNY, SVGAGI (reference sequence). CDR3 bases: TGTGCCAGCAGTTACGCGGGTGGGCGTAATTCACCCCTCCACTTT. The encoded protein is CASSYAGGRNSPLHF.

This clonotype has only one observation. The chain recombines TRBV5-1 with TRBJ2-1, with D possibly TRBD2 on 6 matching bases. Trimming removed 4 bases from V and 6 bases from J, with 14 bases in between. From germline, CDR1 is SGHRS and CDR2 YFSETQ. The CDR3 totals 14 residues. CDR3 sequence (DNA): TGCGCCAGCAGCCCGGGAGCCGATTCCAATGAGCAGTTCTTC. It codes for CASSPGADSNEQFF.

Here the CDR3 DNA reads TGTGCCAGCAGTTCCTGGGGGGACCACACTGAAGCTTTCTTT. Translating it yields CASSSWGDHTEAFF. The V and J genes are TRBV6-2 or TRBV6-3 and TRBJ1-1, with D perhaps matching TRBD1 (5 bases). V was trimmed by 4 bases and J by 3 bases, leaving 12 bases between them. Per germline, CDR1 MNHEY and CDR2 SVGEGT. The CDR3 has 14 residues.

The chain is built from TRBV12-3 or TRBV12-4 and TRBJ1-6; no firm D call. Trimming pared 6 bases from V and 2 bases from J, leaving 14 bases between. The CDR3 has 16 residues. The CDR3 DNA reads as TGTGCCAGCAGCCAAACCGTTCGGGCCTATAATTCACCCCTCCACTTT. Its translation is CASSQTVRAYNSPLHF.

This chain joins TRBV12-3 or TRBV12-4 and TRBJ2-7; D is unclear. V shed 3 bases and J shed 6 bases, with 12 bases lying between them. CDR3 size: 13 residues. The DNA of the CDR3 is TGTGCCAGCAGTTTTGGCGGACCCGGCGAGCAGTACTTC. The encoded protein is CASSFGGPGEQYF.

The rearrangement links TRBV15 to TRBJ2-2; 8 bases align to TRBD2. This CDR3 is 14 amino acids long. Unmatched junction bases numbered 2, after V lost 8 bases and J lost 0 bases. From germline, CDR1 is LNHNV and CDR2 YYDKDF (reference sequence). The CDR3 loop reads CATGGGPNTGELFF. The DNA of the CDR3 is TGTGCCACCGGCGGGGGGCCGAACACCGGGGAGCTGTTTTTT.

The J gene is TRBJ2-3, the V gene TRBV13; 7 nucleotides match TRBD1. Germline V gives CDR1 PRHDT, CDR2 FYEKMQ (reference sequence). The CDR3 extends over 15 amino acids. Trimming took 5 bases from V and 2 from J; bases not matched to a gene: 7. In nucleotides, the CDR3 is TGTGCCAGCAGCCCGAGGACAGGTCTCACAGATACGCAGTATTTT. It yields the protein CASSPRTGLTDTQYF.

This CDR3 is CASSPWTERDEQFF. The CDR3 DNA follows: TGTGCCAGCTCACCATGGACTGAGAGGGATGAGCAGTTCTTC. The V and J genes are TRBV18 and TRBJ2-1, with a possible D match to TRBD2 (5 bases). Germline V gene sequence: CDR1 KGHSH, CDR2 LQKENI. Trimming cost V 2 bases and J 8 bases, with 13 bases left between them. The CDR3 is made up of 14 amino acids.

J is TRBJ1-1 and V is TRBV11-2; TRBD1 matches at 9 bases. After removal of 5 bases from V and 1 base from J, the junction contained 5 bases not matched to a gene. The length of the CDR3 is 15 residues. CDR1 and CDR2 from the germline V gene are SGHAT and FQNNGV. This CDR3 is CASSGPGQGNTEAFF. For the CDR3, the DNA is TGTGCCAGCAGCGGACCGGGACAGGGGAACACTGAAGCTTTCTTT.

This chain uses TRBV30 with TRBJ2-3; D not resolved. The CDR3 contains 14 residues. Germline V gene data show CDR1 as GTSNPN and CDR2 as SVGIG (reference sequence). The V end lost 0 bases, the J end lost 2 bases, and 9 bases lay between the germline ends. The CDR3 sequence: CAWSVLGNTDTQYF. The CDR3 coding sequence is TGTGCCTGGAGTGTATTGGGGAACACAGATACGCAGTATTTT. The full variable domain, with the rest looked up from reference TRBV30 and TRBJ2-3, is SQTIHQWPATLVQPVGSPLSLECTVEGTSNPNLYWYRQAAGRGLQLLFYSVGIGQISSEVPQNLSASRPQDRQFILSSKKLLLSDSGFYLCAWSVLGNTDTQYFGPGTRLTVL.

The V gene is TRBV6-2 or TRBV6-3, the J gene TRBJ1-1; D uncertain. CDR3 length equals 12 residues. Deletions cut 6 bases from V and 5 bases from J, with 10 bases between. The germline CDR1 and CDR2 sequences are MNHEY and SVGEGT. Written as DNA, the CDR3 is TGTGCCAGCAGAGCAGCCGGGACTGAAGCTTTCTTT. Translated: CASRAAGTEAFF.

This chain uses TRBV10-1 with TRBJ1-1; no clear D gene. Trimming pared 0 bases from V and 5 bases from J, leaving 10 bases between. Germline V gene lookup returns CDR1 WNHNN and CDR2 SYGVQD (reference sequence). This CDR3 comprises 14 residues. CDR3 protein: CASSESPSWTEAFF. The CDR3 region has the DNA TGCGCCAGCAGTGAGTCCCCTAGCTGGACTGAAGCTTTCTTT.

The V call is TRBV15, the J call TRBJ1-5, with a possible D match to TRBD1 (6 bases). Trimming shortened V by 1 base and J by 7 bases, and 14 bases separated the two germline ends. This CDR3 spans 15 amino acids. Per the germline V gene, CDR1 is LNHNV and CDR2 is YYDKDF (reference sequence). DNA of the CDR3: TGTGCCACCAGCAGAGGAACAGGGCTGGGACAGCCCCAGCATTTT. Translation gives CATSRGTGLGQPQHF. The full variable domain, in which reference TRBV15 and TRBJ1-5 provide the parts outside the CDR3, is DAMVIQNPRYQVTQFGKPVTLSCSQTLNHNVMYWYQQKSSQAPKLLFHYYDKDFNNEADTPDNFQSRRPNTSFCFLDIRSPGLGDTAMYLCATSRGTGLGQPQHFGDGTRLSIL.

The chain joins TRBV5-1 to TRBJ2-1, with TRBD2 matching over 7 bases. This CDR3 spans 21 amino acids. Germline loops: CDR1 SGHRS, CDR2 YFSETQ. V gave up 3 bases and J gave up 4 bases; unmatched junction bases: 25. The CDR3 sequence is CASSSIQNSGGYTGQYNEQFF. The DNA for the CDR3 is TGCGCCAGCAGCTCGATCCAGAACTCGGGGGGTTATACGGGCCAATACAATGAGCAGTTCTTC.

The chain employs TRBV7-9 and TRBJ1-6; TRBD1 matches 8 bases. The CDR3 totals 14 residues. The V gene's germline CDR1 is SEHNR and CDR2 FQNEAQ (reference sequence). The V gene end was trimmed by 2 bases and the J gene end by 11 bases; junction bases not matched to a gene: 5. The CDR3 region has the DNA TGTGCCAGCAGCTTACAACAGGGGGGTGCACCCCTCCACTTT. As protein: CASSLQQGGAPLHF.

Remarks on this clonotype: An end of the junction differs from the germline gene, which may be a read error. The DNA for the CDR3 is TGTGCCAGCAGCTTGGGGACGGTGAACACTGAAGCTTTCTTT. Protein sequence: CASSLGTVNTEAFF. The chain employs TRBV5-1 and TRBJ1-1; possible D gene TRBD1, 5 bases. The germline V gene encodes CDR1 SGHRS and CDR2 YFSETQ. The CDR3 runs to 14 residues.

This clonotype was seen only a few times. The CDR3 DNA is TGTGCCTGGTCCCGAACTTACTATGGCTACACCTTC. Amino acids: CAWSRTYYGYTF. The chain uses TRBV30 and TRBJ1-2; D is unclear. The CDR3 has 12 amino acids. Germline lookup yields CDR1 GTSNPN and CDR2 SVGIG (reference sequence). The ends were cut back, 5 bases at V and 3 bases at J, with 10 bases in the middle.

The genes are TRBV2 and TRBJ2-1; the match to TRBD2 covers 8 bases. The germline CDR1 and CDR2 sequences are SNHLY and FYNNEI. Trimming took 3 bases from V and 1 from J; bases not matched to a gene: 2. This CDR3 region has 15 residues. In DNA, the CDR3 is TGTGCCAGCAGTGAGCCGGGAGGGTCCTACAATGAGCAGTTCTTC. Residues: CASSEPGGSYNEQFF.

This chain joins TRBV6-1 and TRBJ2-5; maybe TRBD1 (6 bases). The CDR3 covers 12 residues. Trimming left V 2 bases short and J 5 bases short, with 6 bases between. The germline CDR1 and CDR2 sequences are MNHNS and SASEGT. CDR3 nucleotides: TGTGCCAGCAGTGAACAGGGGGAGACCCAGTACTTC. Encoded protein: CASSEQGETQYF.

This clonotype has a single count. V is TRBV9 and J is TRBJ1-4; 10 bases match TRBD1. Germline-derived CDR1 and CDR2 are SGDLS and YYNGEE. CDR3 length: 15 residues. The junction had 6 bases not matched to a gene; V was cut back by 4 bases and J by 6 bases. The DNA of the CDR3 is TGTGCCAGCAGCATGCACGGGACAGGGGATGAAAAACTGTTTTTT. It translates to CASSMHGTGDEKLFF. The full variable domain, rest sourced from reference TRBV9 and TRBJ1-4, is DSGVTQTPKHLITATGQRVTLRCSPRSGDLSVYWYQQSLDQGLQFLIQYYNGEERAKGNILERFSAQQFPDLHSELNLSSLELGDSALYFCASSMHGTGDEKLFFGSGTQLSVL.

The chain couples TRBV2 to TRBJ2-5; D call uncertain. V dropped 3 bases and J dropped 4 bases, with 6 bases sitting between them. The CDR3 has 12 residues. From germline, CDR1 is SNHLY and CDR2 FYNNEI. The CDR3 DNA follows: TGTGCCAGCAGTGATGGAGTAGAGACCCAGTACTTC. It is translated as CASSDGVETQYF.

The chain employs TRBV20-1 and TRBJ1-5; 7 bases map to TRBD1. V lost 5 bases and J lost 4; bases outside the gene matches: 5. CDR3 size: 13 residues. CDR1 and CDR2 (germline): DFQATT, SNEGSKA (reference sequence). This CDR3 reads CSARVTGNQPQHF. Here the CDR3 DNA reads TGCAGTGCTCGTGTGACAGGGAATCAGCCCCAGCATTTT.

Remarks on this clonotype: This CDR3 fails to terminate in the conserved phenylalanine or tryptophan, so it likely reflects a read error. The chain uses TRBV27 and TRBJ2-7; D remains ambiguous. The CDR3 totals 16 residues. V shed 3 bases and J shed 0 bases, with 15 bases lying between them. The germline CDR1 and CDR2 sequences are MNHEY and SMNVEV (reference sequence). The CDR3: CASSFSYYASSYEQYL. CDR3 sequence (DNA): TGTGCCAGCAGTTTTTCGTATTACGCTAGCTCCTACGAGCAGTACTTG.